This T cell receptor beta chain was sequenced during a study of T cells in Graves' hyperthyroidism and ophthalmopathy. Trimming removed 0 bases from V and 5 bases from J; junction bases left unmatched: 5. This CDR3 contains 16 residues. CDR1 and CDR2 from the germline V gene are SGHRS and YFSETQ. Study-wide results and caveats: Clonotypes that were expanded in thyroid above 0.001 mostly appeared in blood too. Ophthalmopathy was distinguished from stable hyperthyroidism by 13 V-J signatures.

Amplified regions were TCR beta CDR3 sequences from RNA transcripts. The HTBI primer set was used in a first-round RT-PCR of the TCR CDR3. TCRdb passed the multiplex PCR reads through MiXCR, listing each CDR3 protein once. This repertoire shows 500,000 to 800,000 distinct CDR3 sequences, just under 45% found once; its top ten account for less than 9%. Exclusion of patients followed from uncontrolled infection, other autoimmune disease, pregnancy or lactation. Orbital computed tomography, thyroid ultrasound, serum thyroxine and TRAb, and clinical symptoms together informed the diagnoses. Only a few counts were recorded for this clonotype. Its target is unknown.

This TCR came from an adult man with Graves' disease, either hyperthyroidism or ophthalmopathy (not recorded which). What was sequenced was peripheral blood or thyroid tissue (not recorded which). The chain links TRBV5-1 to TRBJ1-3; 10 positions agree with TRBD1. CDR3 sequence reads: CASSLVGTGARNTIYF. As DNA, the CDR3 is TGCGCCAGCAGCTTGGTTGGGACAGGGGCCCGAAACACCATATATTTT. The full variable domain, with the rest looked up from reference TRBV5-1 and TRBJ1-3, is KAGVTQTPRYLIKTRGQQVTLSCSPISGHRSVSWYQQTPGQGLQFLFEYFSETQRNKGNFPGRFSGRQFSNSRSEMNVSTLELGDSALYLCASSLVGTGARNTIYFGEGSWLTVV.